Below, 2 T cell receptor beta chains from the same sample are listed, as sequenced in a study of control samples from healthy donors and cancer patients. Produced via immunoSEQ multiplex PCR; TCRdb's table is partial and in-frame only. The top ten clones hold more than 30% of a sample with 90,000 to 100,000 clones, approximately 84% of them seen once. Sequenced material: PBMCs. The source is a man between 65 and 85 years old with lung cancer.

The chain joins TRBV12-5 to TRBJ1-5; 8 bases agree with TRBD1. Unmatched junction bases numbered 0, after V lost 6 bases and J lost 2 bases. This CDR3 region has 13 residues. Germline V gives CDR1 LGHNT, CDR2 FRNRAP. The CDR3 nucleotides are TGTGCTAGTGGGACAGGGGGCAATCAGCCCCAGCATTTT. Translating gives CASGTGGNQPQHF.

The chain is built from TRBV5-1 and TRBJ1-2; D is perhaps TRBD1 (6 bases). Deletions cut 6 bases from V and 8 bases from J, with 26 bases between. The CDR3 is 16 amino acids. Germline V CDR1 and CDR2: SGHRS, YFSETQ. CDR3 coding DNA: TGCGCCAGCACCCGGACAGCGGGGCCGCCGGGGGAAGGCTACACCTTC. The encoded protein is CASTRTAGPPGEGYTF.